The subject of this entry is one T cell receptor beta chain. Here immunoSEQ multiplex PCR was the method, and the copy in TCRdb shows in-frame clones only, minus some. The sample has 150,000 to 200,000 clones; about 86% are singletons. The source of the sample is a study of control samples from healthy donors and cancer patients. The CDR3 covers 14 residues. CDR1 is KGHSH and CDR2 is LQKENI in the germline V gene. V dropped 5 bases and J dropped 7 bases, with 15 bases sitting between them. This chain connects TRBV18 to TRBJ1-5; a weak D match, TRBD1 (6 bases). The specimen sequenced was blood. This TCR came from a man between 18 and 29 years old in good health. This CDR3 is CASSAPGQRQPQHF. CDR3 coding DNA: TGTGCCAGCTCAGCGCCGGGACAAAGACAGCCCCAGCATTTT.